This TCR beta chain came from a study of cytomegalovirus exposure and HLA in healthy donors. Overall study context: The 120 or so validation repertoires were produced on the same platform as the roughly 660 repertoires of the first cohort. This was reported in a later analysis. Findings and limits, study-wide: Reported results showed that the classifier diagnosed cytomegalovirus status with high specificity and sensitivity. The study labeled fewer than 200 TCR beta chains cytomegalovirus-associated. Researchers reported that three CMV-associated chains were confirmed in vitro as CMV antigen-specific.

Germline CDR1 SGHNT, CDR2 YYREEE (reference sequence). The CDR3 loop spans 15 amino acids. The repertoire was sequenced with immunoSEQ multiplex PCR; TCRdb's copy has only in-frame clones and lacks some. The table records about 330,000 clones, 70% to 90% of them present only once. As to this clone: The antigen is unknown. Its ends do not fully match the called genes, so a read error is possible.

What was sequenced was PBMCs. J is TRBJ2-1 and V is TRBV5-4, with D tentatively TRBD2 (6 bases). The receptor's source is a woman under 30 in good health and CMV-seronegative. In DNA, the CDR3 is TGTGCCAGCAACTTGGGGTTAGCGGTGAGCAATGAGCAGTTCTTC. Translated: CASNLGLAVSNEQFF. The full variable domain, with the rest looked up from reference TRBV5-4 and TRBJ2-1, is ETGVTQSPTHLIKTRGQQVTLRCSSQSGHNTVSWYQQALGQGPQFIFQYYREEENGRGNFPPRFSGLQFPNYSSELNVNALELDDSALYLCASNLGLAVSNEQFFGPGTRLTVL.